This passage covers 27 T cell receptor beta chains from one sample sequenced in a study of Ad26.COV2.S vaccination and SARS-CoV-2 variants. Treatment indicated: about 20 received Ad26.COV2.S at low or high dose, single or two shots; a few received placebo; per-sample allocation not given. Specimen acquisition occurred on day 63 following the initial vaccine or placebo injection. Sequencing was performed with immunoSEQ multiplex PCR; in TCRdb, only in-frame clones are kept and a portion is missing. In the table there are under 300,000 clones, roughly 85% of which are singletons. This specimen was peripheral blood, taken in a trial of Ad26.COV2.S vaccine versus placebo. These receptors all come from a person between 18 and 65 years old who received the Ad26.COV2.S COVID-19 vaccine or a placebo.

The chain is built from TRBV19 and TRBJ1-1; D is ambiguous. V lost 7 bases and J 7 bases, leaving 7 bases between the germline ends. Germline values: CDR1 LNHDA, CDR2 SQIVND (reference sequence). The CDR3 runs 10 residues. CDR3 nucleotide sequence: TGTGCCAGTATCCGGGGTGAAGCTTTCTTT. Amino acids: CASIRGEAFF.

The V gene is TRBV5-1, the J gene TRBJ2-6; no firm D call. Trimming removed 4 bases at V and 0 bases at J, with 17 bases between. Germline-derived CDR1 and CDR2 are SGHRS and YFSETQ. This CDR3 contains 18 residues. The CDR3: CASSLGPIASSGANVLTF. The CDR3 DNA reads TGCGCCAGCAGCCTAGGACCCATTGCGAGCTCTGGGGCCAACGTCCTGACTTTC.

The chain has TRBV6-5 and TRBJ2-2; TRBD1 agrees at 11 bases. V shed 6 bases and J 6 bases; nucleotides not matched to a gene: 6. The CDR3 has 15 amino acids. The germline gives CDR1 MNHEY, CDR2 SVGAGI. DNA for the CDR3: TGTGCCAGCAGACAGGACAGGGGGCAACCCGGGGAGCTGTTTTTT. This codes for CASRQDRGQPGELFF.

The chain joins TRBV13 to TRBJ2-6; maybe TRBD1 (7 bases). The germline V gene encodes CDR1 PRHDT and CDR2 FYEKMQ (reference sequence). Trimming left V 4 bases short and J 6 bases short, with 13 bases between. This CDR3 comprises 15 residues. CDR3 loop: CASSSGGGEANVLTF. CDR3 sequence (DNA): TGTGCCAGCAGCTCAGGGGGAGGTGAGGCCAACGTCCTGACTTTC.

The gene calls are TRBV4-1 and TRBJ2-7; the D gene is possibly TRBD2 (6 bases). CDR1 MGHRA and CDR2 YSYEKL come from the germline V gene. There are 13 residues in the CDR3. Trimming pared 3 bases from V and 3 bases from J, leaving 9 bases between. The CDR3 here is CASSQARGYEQYF. The DNA of the CDR3 is TGCGCCAGCAGCCAGGCGCGGGGCTACGAGCAGTACTTC.

In this sample, this clone turned up once. The CDR3 loop reads CATRAGGADTQYF. DNA for the CDR3: TGTGCCACCCGGGCGGGAGGGGCAGATACGCAGTATTTT. The J gene is TRBJ2-3, the V gene TRBV7-2; 9 bases are a match to TRBD2. V lost 10 bases to trimming and J lost 4 bases; unmatched junction nucleotides: 6. CDR1 is SGHTA, CDR2 FQGNSA, per germline. The CDR3 totals 13 residues.

This chain links TRBV30 with TRBJ2-7; D tentatively fits TRBD1 or TRBD2 (5 bases each). Germline CDR1 and CDR2: GTSNPN and SVGIG (reference sequence). The CDR3 contains 12 residues. Trimming took 3 bases from V and 3 from J, leaving 9 bases between them. The CDR3 loop is CAWRGVLYEQYF. CDR3 coding DNA: TGTGCCTGGAGGGGGGTTCTCTACGAGCAGTACTTC.

CDR3 loop: CASSQETPGSYGNQPQHF. The CDR3 DNA sequence: TGCGCCAGCAGCCAAGAAACGCCAGGGTCGTATGGCAATCAGCCCCAGCATTTT. The chain is built from TRBV4-1 and TRBJ1-5, with D tentatively TRBD1 (5 bases). The germline V gene has CDR1 MGHRA and CDR2 YSYEKL. V lost 0 bases and J lost 2, with 17 bases in between. This CDR3 is 18 amino acids long.

The rearrangement joins TRBV7-9 to TRBJ2-5, with D perhaps TRBD2 (6 bases). Germline loops: CDR1 SEHNR, CDR2 FQNEAQ (reference sequence). The CDR3 runs to 14 residues. Trimming took off 5 bases at V and 4 bases at J, with 14 bases between the two ends. DNA for the CDR3: TGTGCCAGCAGCATTGGGGGGAGAGGAGAGACCCAGTACTTC. This translates into CASSIGGRGETQYF.

The table lists this clone with a count of one. The V gene is TRBV6-5, the J gene TRBJ2-7; 10 bases are a match to TRBD2. The CDR3 is 15 residues long. With V trimmed by 5 bases and J by 7 bases, 11 bases remained unmatched. Germline V lookup: CDR1 MNHEY, CDR2 SVGAGI. The CDR3 reads CASSRRGSGGLEQYF. The CDR3 bases are TGTGCCAGCAGTCGCCGAGGTAGCGGGGGGCTTGAGCAGTACTTC.

This chain joins TRBV4-2 and TRBJ2-7, with TRBD1 identical over 7 bases. Looked up from germline, CDR1 is LGHNA and CDR2 is YNFKEQ. This CDR3 is built from 16 residues. V shed 1 base, J shed 3 bases, and the junction held 9 bases outside the gene matches. This chain's CDR3 is CASSQASGGPYYEQYF. In nucleotides, the CDR3 is TGTGCCAGCAGCCAAGCCTCAGGGGGTCCCTACTACGAGCAGTACTTC.

The chain has TRBV4-2 and TRBJ2-5, with 11 positions matching TRBD2. There are 17 residues in the CDR3. The germline CDR1 and CDR2 sequences are LGHNA and YNFKEQ. Trimming took 2 bases from V and 0 from J; bases not matched to a gene: 5. Written as DNA, the CDR3 is TGTGCCAGCAGCCAACTAGCGGGGGGCAGATACCAAGAGACCCAGTACTTC. Translation gives CASSQLAGGRYQETQYF.

V gene TRBV9 combines with J gene TRBJ1-5; TRBD1 agrees at 8 bases. J gave up 7 bases and V 0 bases, and 3 bases lay outside the gene matches. This CDR3 region has 14 residues. The V gene's germline CDR1 is SGDLS and CDR2 YYNGEE. CDR3 region: CASSVGQGYQPQHF. For the CDR3, the DNA is TGTGCCAGCAGCGTAGGACAGGGGTACCAGCCCCAGCATTTT.

The rearrangement joins TRBV11-2 to TRBJ2-5; D is uncertain. The ends were cut back, 6 bases at V and 5 bases at J, with 13 bases in the middle. CDR3 size: 13 residues. Looked up from germline, CDR1 is SGHAT and CDR2 is FQNNGV. The CDR3 DNA is TGTGCCAGCAGGCTACGACGATTGGAGACCCAGTACTTC. Encoded protein: CASRLRRLETQYF.

The rearrangement links TRBV6-5 to TRBJ1-5; 8 bases align to TRBD1. Germline V CDR1 and CDR2: MNHEY, SVGAGI. V gave up 8 bases and J gave up 2 bases; unmatched junction bases: 8. The CDR3 extends over 15 amino acids. The CDR3 DNA reads TGTGCCAGCTTCTTTCAGGGGGCTGGCAATCAGCCCCAGCATTTT. Protein: CASFFQGAGNQPQHF.

This clone occurred once. The chain couples TRBV18 to TRBJ1-4; D remains ambiguous. Germline CDR1 KGHSH, CDR2 LQKENI. CDR3 length: 12 residues. The V end lost 3 bases, the J end lost 10 bases, and 9 bases lay between the germline ends. The CDR3 sequence is CASSPQMGKLFF. The CDR3 DNA sequence: TGTGCCAGCTCACCCCAAATGGGAAAACTGTTTTTT.

Here the CDR3 DNA reads TGTGCCAGCAGCGTTGCCTCGACCAGGGTTGGCTATGGAAACACCATATATTTT. It specifies CASSVASTRVGYGNTIYF. The V and J genes are TRBV5-5 and TRBJ1-3; D might be TRBD1 (5 bases). The germline gives CDR1 SGHKS, CDR2 YYEKEE (reference sequence). Trimming cost V 4 bases and J 3 bases, with 23 bases left between them. The CDR3 consists of 18 residues. Looking up the rest from reference TRBV5-5 and TRBJ1-3 gives the full variable domain: DAGVTQSPTHLIKTRGQQVTLRCSPISGHKSVSWYQQVLGQGPQFIFQYYEKEERGRGNFPDRFSARQFPNYSSELNVNALLLGDSALYLCASSVASTRVGYGNTIYFGEGSWLTVV.

The chain is built from TRBV10-3 and TRBJ2-1, with TRBD1 matching 7 bases. Trimming at V came to 6 bases and at J to 0 bases, leaving 11 bases not matched to a gene. The CDR3 runs 17 residues. Germline CDR1 and CDR2: ENHRY and SYGVKD. CDR3 sequence (DNA): TGTGCCATCAGGCCTCGGGACAGAAGGGGCTCCTACAATGAGCAGTTCTTC. It translates to CAIRPRDRRGSYNEQFF.

This clone has a handful of counts. The chain is built from TRBV30 and TRBJ1-5; D possibly corresponds to TRBD1 (5 bases). Germline V gene sequence: CDR1 GTSNPN, CDR2 SVGIG (reference sequence). The CDR3 runs 14 residues. V lost 4 bases and J 2 bases, leaving 12 bases between the germline ends. The CDR3 loop is CAWKRQGGNQPQHF. The CDR3 nucleotides read TGTGCCTGGAAGAGGCAGGGAGGCAATCAGCCCCAGCATTTT.

This clone has just one count. The chain combines TRBV7-3 with TRBJ2-7; 9 bases line up with TRBD2. The CDR3 covers 14 residues. V shed 5 bases and J 4 bases; nucleotides not matched to a gene: 6. Germline CDR1 SGHTA, CDR2 FQGTGA. In DNA form, the CDR3 reads TGTGCCAGCAGCCTTAGCGGGGGAACATACGAGCAGTACTTC. Amino acid sequence: CASSLSGGTYEQYF.

Written as DNA, the CDR3 is TGTGCCAGCAGCTTGAAGGGGCTGAACACTGAAGCTTTCTTT. Encoded protein: CASSLKGLNTEAFF. The chain uses TRBV7-2 and TRBJ1-1, with D perhaps TRBD1 (5 bases). V shed 3 bases and J shed 0 bases, with 8 bases lying between them. Per the germline V gene, CDR1 is SGHTA and CDR2 is FQGNSA. There are 14 residues in the CDR3.

The chain carries TRBV5-1 and TRBJ2-5; a weak D match, TRBD2 (6 bases). In germline, CDR1 is SGHRS, CDR2 YFSETQ. V shed 0 bases and J shed 1 base, with 19 bases lying between them. The CDR3 is made up of 18 amino acids. Here the CDR3 reads CASSLGSFLAARQETQYF. The CDR3 DNA sequence: TGCGCCAGCAGCTTGGGATCCTTCTTAGCGGCCCGCCAAGAGACCCAGTACTTC.

The chain employs TRBV9 and TRBJ2-7; D gene uncertain. V dropped 7 bases and J dropped 0 bases, with 11 bases sitting between them. Germline V gene sequence: CDR1 SGDLS, CDR2 YYNGEE. The CDR3 is 13 amino acids. The DNA for the CDR3 is TGTGCCAGCTCAAAGGGAATCTCCTACGAGCAGTACGTC. This codes for CASSKGISYEQYV.

J is TRBJ2-4 and V is TRBV15, with D possibly being TRBD1 or TRBD2 (6 bases each). Per germline, CDR1 LNHNV and CDR2 YYDKDF (reference sequence). The CDR3 is 16 residues long. V was pared by 7 bases and J by 0 bases, with 16 bases between. In DNA, the CDR3 is TGTGCCACCACCTCGGGGGCGAATCTAGCCAAAAACATTCAGTACTTC. Its translation is CATTSGANLAKNIQYF.

This chain joins TRBV5-1 and TRBJ2-7; D unclear. CDR1 and CDR2 (germline): SGHRS, YFSETQ. V dropped 4 bases and J dropped 7 bases, with 15 bases sitting between them. CDR3 size: 13 residues. The CDR3 DNA reads TGCGCCAGCAGCCGGACCAGTAGTGAGGAGCAGTACGTC. Its translation is CASSRTSSEEQYV.

The chain carries TRBV6-2 or TRBV6-3 and TRBJ2-1; unclear D gene. V lost 5 bases and J lost 8, with 22 bases in between. CDR1 and CDR2 (germline): MNHEY, SVGEGT. CDR3 length equals 16 residues. The CDR3: CASSQPKRLAIDEQFF. DNA for the CDR3: TGTGCCAGCAGTCAGCCCAAACGTTTAGCTATCGATGAGCAGTTCTTC.

V gene TRBV4-1 combines with J gene TRBJ2-7; D gene ambiguous. Germline V gene sequence: CDR1 MGHRA, CDR2 YSYEKL. Deletions cut 0 bases from V and 2 bases from J, with 11 bases between. This CDR3 region has 15 residues. CDR3 region: CASSQDPAPAYEQYF. The CDR3 DNA sequence: TGCGCCAGCAGCCAAGACCCCGCCCCCGCCTACGAGCAGTACTTC.